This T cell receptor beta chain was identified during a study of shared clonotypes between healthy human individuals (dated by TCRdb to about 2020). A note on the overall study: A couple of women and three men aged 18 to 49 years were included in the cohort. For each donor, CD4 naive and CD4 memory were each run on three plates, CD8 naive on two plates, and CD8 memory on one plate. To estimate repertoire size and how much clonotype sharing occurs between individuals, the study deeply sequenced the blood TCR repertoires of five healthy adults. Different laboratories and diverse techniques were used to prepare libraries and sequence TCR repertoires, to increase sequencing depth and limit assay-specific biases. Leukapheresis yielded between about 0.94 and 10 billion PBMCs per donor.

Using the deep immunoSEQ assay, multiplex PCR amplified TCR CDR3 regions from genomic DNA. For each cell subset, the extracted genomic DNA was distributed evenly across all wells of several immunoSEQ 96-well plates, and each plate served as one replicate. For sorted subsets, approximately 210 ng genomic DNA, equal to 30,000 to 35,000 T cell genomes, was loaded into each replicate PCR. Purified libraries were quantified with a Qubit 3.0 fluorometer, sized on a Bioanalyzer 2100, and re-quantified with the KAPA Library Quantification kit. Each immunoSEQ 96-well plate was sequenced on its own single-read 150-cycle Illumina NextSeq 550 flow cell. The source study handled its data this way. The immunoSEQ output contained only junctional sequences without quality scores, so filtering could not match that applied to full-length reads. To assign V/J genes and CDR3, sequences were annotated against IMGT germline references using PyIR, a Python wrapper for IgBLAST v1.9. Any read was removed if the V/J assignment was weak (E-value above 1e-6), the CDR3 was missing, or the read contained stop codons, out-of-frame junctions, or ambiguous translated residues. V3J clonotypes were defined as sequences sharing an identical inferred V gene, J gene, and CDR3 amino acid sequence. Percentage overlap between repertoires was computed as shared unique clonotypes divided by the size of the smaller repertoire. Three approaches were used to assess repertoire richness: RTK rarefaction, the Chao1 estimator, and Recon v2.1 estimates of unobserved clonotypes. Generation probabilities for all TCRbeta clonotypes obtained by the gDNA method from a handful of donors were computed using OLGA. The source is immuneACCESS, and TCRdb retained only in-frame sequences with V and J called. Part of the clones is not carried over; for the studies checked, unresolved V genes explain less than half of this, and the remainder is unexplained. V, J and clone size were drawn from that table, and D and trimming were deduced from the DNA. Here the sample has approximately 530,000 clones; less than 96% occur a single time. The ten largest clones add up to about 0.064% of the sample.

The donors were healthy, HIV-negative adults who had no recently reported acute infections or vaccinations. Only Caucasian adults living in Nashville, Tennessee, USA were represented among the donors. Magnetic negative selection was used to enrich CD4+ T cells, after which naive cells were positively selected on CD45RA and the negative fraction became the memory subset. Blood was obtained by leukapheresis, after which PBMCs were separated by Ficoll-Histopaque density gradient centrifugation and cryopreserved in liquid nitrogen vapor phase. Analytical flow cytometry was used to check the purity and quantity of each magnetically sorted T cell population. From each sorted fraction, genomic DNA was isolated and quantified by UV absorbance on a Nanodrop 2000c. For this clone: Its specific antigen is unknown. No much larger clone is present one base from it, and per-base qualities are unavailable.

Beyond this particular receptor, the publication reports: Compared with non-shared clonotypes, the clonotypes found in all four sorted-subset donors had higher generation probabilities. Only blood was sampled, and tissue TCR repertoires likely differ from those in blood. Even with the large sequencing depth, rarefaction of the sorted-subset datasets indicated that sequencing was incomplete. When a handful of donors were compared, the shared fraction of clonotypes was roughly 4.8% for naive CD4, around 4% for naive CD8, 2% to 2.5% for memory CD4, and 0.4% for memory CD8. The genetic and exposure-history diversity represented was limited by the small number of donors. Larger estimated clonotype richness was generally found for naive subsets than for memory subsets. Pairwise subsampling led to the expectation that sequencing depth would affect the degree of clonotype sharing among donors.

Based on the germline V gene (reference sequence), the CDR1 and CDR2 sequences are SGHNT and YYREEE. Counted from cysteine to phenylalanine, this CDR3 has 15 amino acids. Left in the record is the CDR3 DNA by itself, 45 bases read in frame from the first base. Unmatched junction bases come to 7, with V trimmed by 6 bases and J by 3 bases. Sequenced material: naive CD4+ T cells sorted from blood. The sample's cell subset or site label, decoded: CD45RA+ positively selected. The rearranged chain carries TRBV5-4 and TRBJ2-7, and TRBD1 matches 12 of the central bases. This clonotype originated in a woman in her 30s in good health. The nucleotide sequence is TGTGCCAGCACCCTAGGGACAGGGGGCTTCTACGAGCAGTACTTC. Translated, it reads CASTLGTGGFYEQYF.